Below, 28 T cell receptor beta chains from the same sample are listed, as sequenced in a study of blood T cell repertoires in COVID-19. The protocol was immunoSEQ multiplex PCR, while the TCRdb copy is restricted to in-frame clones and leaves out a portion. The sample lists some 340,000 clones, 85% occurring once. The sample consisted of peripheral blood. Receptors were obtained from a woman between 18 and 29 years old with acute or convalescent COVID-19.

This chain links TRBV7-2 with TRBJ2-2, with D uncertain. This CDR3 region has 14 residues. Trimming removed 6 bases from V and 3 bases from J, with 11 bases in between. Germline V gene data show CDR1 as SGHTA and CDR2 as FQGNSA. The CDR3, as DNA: TGTGCCAGCAGGCAGACCCGGGACACCGGGGAGCTGTTTTTT. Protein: CASRQTRDTGELFF.

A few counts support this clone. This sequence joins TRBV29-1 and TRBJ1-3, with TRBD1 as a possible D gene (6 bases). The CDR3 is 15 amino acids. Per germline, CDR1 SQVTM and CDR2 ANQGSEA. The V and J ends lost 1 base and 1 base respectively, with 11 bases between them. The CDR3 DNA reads TGCAGCGTTGAAGGCAGGGGAAGGTCTGGAAACACCATATATTTT. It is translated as CSVEGRGRSGNTIYF.

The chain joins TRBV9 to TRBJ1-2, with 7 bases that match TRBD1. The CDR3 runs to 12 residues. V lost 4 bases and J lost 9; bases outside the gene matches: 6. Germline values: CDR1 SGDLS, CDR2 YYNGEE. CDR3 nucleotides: TGTGCCAGCAGCCCGGACAGGTTTAGCTACACCTTC. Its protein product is CASSPDRFSYTF.

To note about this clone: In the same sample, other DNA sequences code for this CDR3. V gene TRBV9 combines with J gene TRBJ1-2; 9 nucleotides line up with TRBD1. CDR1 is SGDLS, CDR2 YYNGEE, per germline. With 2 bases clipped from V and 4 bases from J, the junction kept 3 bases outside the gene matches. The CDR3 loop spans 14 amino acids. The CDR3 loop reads CASSVGTGLYGYTF. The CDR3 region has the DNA TGTGCCAGCAGCGTGGGGACAGGGCTCTATGGCTACACCTTC.

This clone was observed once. The CDR3 DNA reads TGTGCCACCAGTGATGTAGGGGAAGGGGGTGTGGGTCAGCCCCAGCATTTT. Its protein product is CATSDVGEGGVGQPQHF. V usage is TRBV24-1 and J usage is TRBJ1-5; D perhaps matches TRBD1 (6 bases). Germline V gene data show CDR1 as KGHDR and CDR2 as SFDVKD. The CDR3 is 17 amino acids. The V end was cut by 3 bases, the J end by 6 bases, with 20 bases between.

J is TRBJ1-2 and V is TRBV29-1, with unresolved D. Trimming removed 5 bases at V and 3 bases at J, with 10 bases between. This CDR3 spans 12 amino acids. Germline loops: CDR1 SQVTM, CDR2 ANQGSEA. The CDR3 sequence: CSVLRADYGYTF. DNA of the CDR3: TGCAGCGTTCTGCGAGCGGACTATGGCTACACCTTC. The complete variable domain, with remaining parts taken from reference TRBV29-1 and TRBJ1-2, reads SAVISQKPSRDICQRGTSLTIQCQVDSQVTMMFWYRQQPGQSLTLIATANQGSEATYESGFVIDKFPISRPNLTFSTLTVSNMSPEDSSIYLCSVLRADYGYTFGSGTRLTVV.

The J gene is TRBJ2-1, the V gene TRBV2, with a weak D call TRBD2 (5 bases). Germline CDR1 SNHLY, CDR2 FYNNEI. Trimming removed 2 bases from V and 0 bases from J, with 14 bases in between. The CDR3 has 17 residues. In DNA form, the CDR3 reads TGTGCCAGCAGTGAATTCCTAGAGCGGATCTCCTACAATGAGCAGTTCTTC. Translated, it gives CASSEFLERISYNEQFF.

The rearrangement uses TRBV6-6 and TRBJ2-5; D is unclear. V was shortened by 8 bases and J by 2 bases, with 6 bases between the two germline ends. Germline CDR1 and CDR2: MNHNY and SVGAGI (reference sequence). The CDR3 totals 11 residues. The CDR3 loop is CASLEQETQYF. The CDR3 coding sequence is TGTGCCAGCCTAGAACAAGAGACCCAGTACTTC.

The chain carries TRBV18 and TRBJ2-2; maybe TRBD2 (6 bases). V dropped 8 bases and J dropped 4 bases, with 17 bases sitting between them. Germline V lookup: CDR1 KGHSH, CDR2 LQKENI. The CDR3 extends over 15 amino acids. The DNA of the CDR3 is TGTGCCAGCCCTTCCCCCGCGGGGACCACCGGGGAGCTGTTTTTT. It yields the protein CASPSPAGTTGELFF.

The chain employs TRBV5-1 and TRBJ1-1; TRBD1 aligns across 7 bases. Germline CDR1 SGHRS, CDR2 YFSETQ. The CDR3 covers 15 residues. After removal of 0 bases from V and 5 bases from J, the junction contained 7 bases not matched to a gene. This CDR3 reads CASSLGQTGLTEAFF. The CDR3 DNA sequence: TGCGCCAGCAGCTTGGGGCAGACAGGGCTTACTGAAGCTTTCTTT.

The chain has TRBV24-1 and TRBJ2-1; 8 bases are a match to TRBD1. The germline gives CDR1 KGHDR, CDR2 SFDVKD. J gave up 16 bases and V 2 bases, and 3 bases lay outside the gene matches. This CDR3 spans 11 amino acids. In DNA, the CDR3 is TGTGCCACCAGTGATTGGACAGGGCGTTTCTTC. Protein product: CATSDWTGRFF.

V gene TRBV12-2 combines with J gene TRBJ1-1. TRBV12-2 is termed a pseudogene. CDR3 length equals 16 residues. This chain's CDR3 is CASRFSLSGGSSEAFF. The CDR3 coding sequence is TGTGCAAGTCGCTTTTCCTTAAGTGGGGGGTCGTCTGAAGCTTTCTTT.

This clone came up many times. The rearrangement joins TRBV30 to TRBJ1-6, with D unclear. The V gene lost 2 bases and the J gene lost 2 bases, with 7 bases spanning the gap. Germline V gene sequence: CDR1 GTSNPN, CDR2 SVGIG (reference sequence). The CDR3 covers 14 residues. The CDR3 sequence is CAWSPGTYNSPLHF. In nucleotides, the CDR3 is TGTGCCTGGAGTCCCGGGACCTATAATTCACCCCTCCACTTT.

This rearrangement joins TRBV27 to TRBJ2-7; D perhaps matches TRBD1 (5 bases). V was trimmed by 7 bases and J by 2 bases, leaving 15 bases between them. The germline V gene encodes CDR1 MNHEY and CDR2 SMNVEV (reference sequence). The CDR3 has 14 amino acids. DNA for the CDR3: TGTGCCAGCATAGGACACCTTATTCCCTACGAGCAGTACTTC. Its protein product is CASIGHLIPYEQYF.

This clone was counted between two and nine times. The CDR3 spells CASGLVRQEAYEQYF. The CDR3, as DNA: TGTGCTAGTGGTTTGGTACGACAGGAAGCCTACGAGCAGTACTTC. This sequence joins TRBV12-5 and TRBJ2-7, with D possibly matching TRBD1 (6 bases). V lost 0 bases and J 2 bases, leaving 11 bases between the germline ends. Germline V gene data show CDR1 as LGHNT and CDR2 as FRNRAP. CDR3 length equals 15 residues.

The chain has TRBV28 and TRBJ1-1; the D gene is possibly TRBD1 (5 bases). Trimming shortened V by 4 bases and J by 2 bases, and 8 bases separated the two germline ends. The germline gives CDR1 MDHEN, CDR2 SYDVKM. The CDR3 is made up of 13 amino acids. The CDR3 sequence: CASSSQVNTEAFF. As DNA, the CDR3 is TGTGCCAGCAGTTCACAGGTAAACACTGAAGCTTTCTTT.

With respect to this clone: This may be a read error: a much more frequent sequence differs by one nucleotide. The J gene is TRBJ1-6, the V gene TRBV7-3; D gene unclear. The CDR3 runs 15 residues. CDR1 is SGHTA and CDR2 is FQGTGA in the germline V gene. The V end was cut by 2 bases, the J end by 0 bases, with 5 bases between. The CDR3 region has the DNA TGTGCCAGCAGCTTAGGGAGCTCCTATAATTCACCCCTCCACTTT. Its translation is CASSLGSSYNSPLHF.

The CDR3 nucleotides are TGTGCCAGCAGAAGACAGGGAAAAGGGTACGAGCAGTACTTC. Amino acid sequence: CASRRQGKGYEQYF. This chain uses TRBV6-5 with TRBJ2-7; TRBD1 matches at 7 bases. The CDR3 loop spans 14 amino acids. J gave up 4 bases and V 6 bases, and 9 bases lay outside the gene matches. Germline loops: CDR1 MNHEY, CDR2 SVGAGI.

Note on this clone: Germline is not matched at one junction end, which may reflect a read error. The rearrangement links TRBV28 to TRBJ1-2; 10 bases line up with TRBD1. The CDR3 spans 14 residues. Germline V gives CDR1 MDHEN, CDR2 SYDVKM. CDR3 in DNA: TGTGCCAGCAGTAGACAGGGGGCGAACTACGGCTACACCTTC. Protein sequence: CASSRQGANYGYTF.

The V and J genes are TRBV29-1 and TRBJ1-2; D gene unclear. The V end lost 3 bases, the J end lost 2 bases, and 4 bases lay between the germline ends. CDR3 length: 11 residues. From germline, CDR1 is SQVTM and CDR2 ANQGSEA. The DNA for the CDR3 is TGCAGCGTTGACCGGAACTATGGCTACACCTTC. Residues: CSVDRNYGYTF.

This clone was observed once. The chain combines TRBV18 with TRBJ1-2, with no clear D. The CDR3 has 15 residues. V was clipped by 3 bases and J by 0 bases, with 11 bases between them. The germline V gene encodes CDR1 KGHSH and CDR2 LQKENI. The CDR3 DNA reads TGTGCCAGCTCACCGGAGGGCCACCCTAACTATGGCTACACCTTC. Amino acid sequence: CASSPEGHPNYGYTF.

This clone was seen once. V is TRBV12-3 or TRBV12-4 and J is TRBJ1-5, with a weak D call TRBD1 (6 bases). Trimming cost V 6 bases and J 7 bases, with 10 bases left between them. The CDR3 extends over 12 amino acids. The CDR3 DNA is TGTGCCAGCAGCTCACAGGGCCAGCCCCAGCATTTT. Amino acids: CASSSQGQPQHF.

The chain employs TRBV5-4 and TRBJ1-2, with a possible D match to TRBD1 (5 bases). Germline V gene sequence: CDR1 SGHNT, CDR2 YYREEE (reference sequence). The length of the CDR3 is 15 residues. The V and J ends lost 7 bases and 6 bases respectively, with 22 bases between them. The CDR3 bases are TGTGCCAGCCGACCCACGCAGGGCCTCTATGATGGCTACACCTTC. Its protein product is CASRPTQGLYDGYTF.

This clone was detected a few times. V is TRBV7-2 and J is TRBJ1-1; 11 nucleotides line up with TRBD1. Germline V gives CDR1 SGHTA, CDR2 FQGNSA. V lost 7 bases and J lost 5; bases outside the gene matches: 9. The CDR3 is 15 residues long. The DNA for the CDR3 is TGTGCCAGCACCTTGGACAGGGGGCCGACGACTGAAGCTTTCTTT. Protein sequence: CASTLDRGPTTEAFF.

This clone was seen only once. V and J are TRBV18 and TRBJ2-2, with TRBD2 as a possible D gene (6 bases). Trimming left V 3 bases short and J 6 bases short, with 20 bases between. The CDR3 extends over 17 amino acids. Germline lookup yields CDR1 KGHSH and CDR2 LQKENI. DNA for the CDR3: TGTGCCAGCTCACCCCGGGACGGAGGGAATAGCGCCGGGGAGCTGTTTTTT. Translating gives CASSPRDGGNSAGELFF.

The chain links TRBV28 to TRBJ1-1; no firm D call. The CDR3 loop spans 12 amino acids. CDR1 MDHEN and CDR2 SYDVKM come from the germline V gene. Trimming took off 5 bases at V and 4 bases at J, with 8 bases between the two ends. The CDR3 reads CASSPRITEAFF. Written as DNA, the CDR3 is TGTGCCAGCAGTCCGAGGATCACTGAAGCTTTCTTT. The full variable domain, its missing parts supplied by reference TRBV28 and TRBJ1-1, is DVKVTQSSRYLVKRTGEKVFLECVQDMDHENMFWYRQDPGLGLRLIYFSYDVKMKEKGDIPEGYSVSREKKERFSLILESASTNQTSMYLCASSPRITEAFFGQGTRLTVV.

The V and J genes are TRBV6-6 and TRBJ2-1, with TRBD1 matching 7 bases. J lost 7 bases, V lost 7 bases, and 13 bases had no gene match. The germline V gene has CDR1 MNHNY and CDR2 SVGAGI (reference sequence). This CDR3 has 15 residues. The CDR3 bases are TGTGCCAGCACCAACCCAATACAGGGGTGGAATGAGCAGTTCTTC. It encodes CASTNPIQGWNEQFF.

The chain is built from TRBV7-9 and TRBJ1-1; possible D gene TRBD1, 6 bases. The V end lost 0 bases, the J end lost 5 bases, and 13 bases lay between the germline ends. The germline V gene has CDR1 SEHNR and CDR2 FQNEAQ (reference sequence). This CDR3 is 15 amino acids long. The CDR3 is CASSLAGAGSTEAFF. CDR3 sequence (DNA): TGTGCCAGCAGCTTAGCGGGGGCAGGGTCTACTGAAGCTTTCTTT. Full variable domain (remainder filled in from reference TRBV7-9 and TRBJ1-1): DTGVSQNPRHKITKRGQNVTFRCDPISEHNRLYWYRQTLGQGPEFLTYFQNEAQLEKSRLLSDRFSAERPKGSFSTLEIQRTEQGDSAMYLCASSLAGAGSTEAFFGQGTRLTVV.